The present T cell receptor (beta chain) was sequenced within a study of Ad26.COV2.S vaccination and SARS-CoV-2 variants. Treatment described: around 19 received Ad26.COV2.S at low or high dose, single or two shots; 5 received placebo; per-sample allocation not given. Day 63 after the first vaccine or placebo injection was the time point for sampling. Boston supplied an adult donor aged 18-55 years. Profiling relied on immunoSEQ multiplex PCR, and the TCRdb table lists in-frame clones only, not all of them. Among some 340,000 clones, about 82% were seen once, and the ten largest hold approximately 2.2%. This clone was found a few times. The sequence derives from a person between 18 and 65 years old who received the Ad26.COV2.S COVID-19 vaccine or a placebo. The sequences come from peripheral blood, collected in a trial of Ad26.COV2.S vaccine versus placebo.

CDR3 amino acids: CASSVSSGGYSYNEQFF. DNA for the CDR3: TGTGCCAGCAGCGTATCTAGCGGGGGGTACTCCTACAATGAGCAGTTCTTC. The V gene is TRBV9, the J gene TRBJ2-1, with 11 bases identical to TRBD2. The V and J ends lost 1 base and 0 bases, in that order; junction bases with no gene match: 3. The germline CDR1 and CDR2 sequences are SGDLS and YYNGEE. The CDR3 is 17 amino acids. Based on the CDR3 plus reference TRBV9 and TRBJ2-1, the full variable domain is DSGVTQTPKHLITATGQRVTLRCSPRSGDLSVYWYQQSLDQGLQFLIQYYNGEERAKGNILERFSAQQFPDLHSELNLSSLELGDSALYFCASSVSSGGYSYNEQFFGPGTRLTVL.